This entry features one T cell receptor beta chain sequence. This entry belongs to a study of blood T cell repertoires in COVID-19. Study overall: Samples representing acute and convalescent COVID-19 were sourced from the United States, Italy and Spain. PBMCs, B-cell-depleted T cells, or T cells provided the cDNA or gDNA that made up the material.

This CDR3 spans 14 amino acids. Germline V gene data show CDR1 as KGHDR and CDR2 as SFDVKD. J was trimmed by 5 bases and V by 5 bases; bases with no gene match: 3. Source study methods: Nucleated cell number was recorded as an estimate derived from reference gene primer amplification. Produced via immunoSEQ multiplex PCR; TCRdb's table is partial and in-frame only. From that table come the V and J calls and clone size; the DNA was used to work out D and trimming. The sample includes over 600,000 clones, 90% of them seen just once. The J gene is TRBJ2-2, the V gene TRBV24-1; TRBD1 agrees at 8 bases. The sequence was collected from a woman between 18 and 29 years old with acute or convalescent COVID-19. The sequenced sample consisted of peripheral blood. CDR3 protein: CATSVRQGTGELFF. DNA of the CDR3: TGTGCCACCAGTGTCCGACAGGGGACCGGGGAGCTGTTTTTT.